These 11 T cell receptor beta chains were sequenced from one sample in a study of T-cell memory formation after mild COVID-19 (dated by TCRdb to 2020 to 2023). Preparation of the library involved 5' RACE. The sequencer listed for this sample is Illumina NovaSeq 6000. TCRdb itself trimmed the public reads at Q25 with fastp, ran MiXCR and retained productive beta chains. Merged by CDR3 protein, the rows form single entries marked with the most common genes and DNA. The sample table holds hundreds of thousands of distinct CDR3 sequences, of which around 15% were seen once. The ten largest account for roughly 24% of the sample. Sequencing was performed on PBMCs or a T cell subset sorted from them (not recorded which). The source is a man aged 18 to 29 who had mild COVID-19 (a few samples of this study predate the infection). The sample titles of this study are shuffled in the database, so cell type and time point are left out; the donor was told from shared clones.

The V gene is TRBV5-1, the J gene TRBJ2-7, with D possibly TRBD1 on 6 matching bases. Looked up from germline, CDR1 is SGHRS and CDR2 is YFSETQ. The CDR3 is 15 residues long. Trimming removed 4 bases from V and 4 bases from J, with 18 bases in between. This CDR3 is CASSRDTGLLYEQYF. The CDR3, as DNA: TGCGCCAGCAGCAGGGACACAGGGTTGTTGTACGAGCAGTACTTC. The full variable domain, in which reference TRBV5-1 and TRBJ2-7 provide the parts outside the CDR3, is KAGVTQTPRYLIKTRGQQVTLSCSPISGHRSVSWYQQTPGQGLQFLFEYFSETQRNKGNFPGRFSGRQFSNSRSEMNVSTLELGDSALYLCASSRDTGLLYEQYFGPGTRLTVT.

This clonotype was seen a handful of times. The chain is built from TRBV10-3 and TRBJ2-7; D remains ambiguous. This CDR3 region has 11 residues. Germline V lookup: CDR1 ENHRY, CDR2 SYGVKD. The V gene lost 6 bases and the J gene lost 1 base, with 4 bases spanning the gap. The CDR3 is CAISRSYEQYF. The DNA of the CDR3 is TGTGCCATCAGCCGGTCCTACGAGCAGTACTTC.

This clonotype has more than one count but fewer than ten. The rearrangement uses TRBV4-1 and TRBJ2-1; D remains unclear. Germline V CDR1 and CDR2: MGHRA, YSYEKL. The CDR3 length is 16 residues. The V gene lost 1 base and the J gene lost 4 bases, with 14 bases spanning the gap. The CDR3 nucleotides read TGCGCCAGCAGCCAAGTCGACATCCTCGTATACAATGAGCAGTTCTTC. It translates to CASSQVDILVYNEQFF.

This chain connects TRBV5-1 to TRBJ2-5; weak D call: TRBD2 (6 bases). Per germline, CDR1 SGHRS and CDR2 YFSETQ. This CDR3 is built from 15 residues. Trimming pared 0 bases from V and 5 bases from J, leaving 14 bases between. CDR3 bases: TGCGCCAGCAGCTTGGATCCGGGAGAATGGGAGACCCAGTACTTC. This gives the protein CASSLDPGEWETQYF.

This clonotype has more than one count but fewer than ten. The rearrangement joins TRBV7-6 to TRBJ1-6, with 8 positions matching TRBD1. The CDR3 length is 13 residues. The germline CDR1 and CDR2 sequences are SGHVS and FNYEAQ. The V gene end was trimmed by 5 bases and the J gene end by 12 bases; junction bases not matched to a gene: 6. For the CDR3, the DNA is TGTGCCAGCAGCCAGCCAGGGGGCAGACCCCTCCACTTT. It encodes CASSQPGGRPLHF.

This clonotype was recorded at least ten times. CDR3 sequence reads: CSASRATYEQYF. The CDR3 nucleotides read TGCAGTGCTAGCAGGGCAACTTACGAGCAGTACTTC. V usage is TRBV20-1 and J usage is TRBJ2-7; D is perhaps TRBD1 (5 bases). This CDR3 comprises 12 residues. Germline V gives CDR1 DFQATT, CDR2 SNEGSKA (reference sequence). V was shortened by 3 bases and J by 4 bases, with 10 bases between the two germline ends.

CDR3 protein: CASRGTGIGQPQHF. In DNA form, the CDR3 reads TGTGCCAGCAGAGGGACAGGGATAGGTCAGCCCCAGCATTTT. The chain joins TRBV12-3 or TRBV12-4 to TRBJ1-5, with 9 nucleotides matching TRBD1. There are 14 residues in the CDR3. With V trimmed by 6 bases and J by 6 bases, 6 bases remained unmatched.

The chain joins TRBV2 to TRBJ1-2; the D is unclear. The CDR3 totals 14 residues. Trimming left V 1 base short and J 8 bases short, with 14 bases between. Germline V gene data show CDR1 as SNHLY and CDR2 as FYNNEI. CDR3 amino acids: CASSEGDHVGGYTF. The CDR3 nucleotides read TGTGCCAGCAGTGAAGGAGACCACGTCGGGGGCTACACCTTC.

The chain recombines TRBV7-2 with TRBJ2-7; possible D gene TRBD2, 5 bases. This CDR3 is 12 amino acids long. V was clipped by 3 bases and J by 7 bases, with 10 bases between them. CDR1 is SGHTA, CDR2 FQGNSA, per germline. CDR3 in amino acids: CASSFARGEQYV. The CDR3 DNA sequence: TGTGCCAGCAGCTTCGCGCGAGGGGAGCAGTACGTC.

This clonotype turned up a few times. The rearrangement links TRBV5-1 to TRBJ2-1; 8 bases align to TRBD1. This CDR3 region has 13 residues. With 0 bases clipped from V and 12 bases from J, the junction kept 5 bases outside the gene matches. Germline V gene data show CDR1 as SGHRS and CDR2 as YFSETQ. The DNA for the CDR3 is TGCGCCAGCAGCTTGGGGGACAGGTACCCGCAGTTCTTC. Protein sequence: CASSLGDRYPQFF.

This clonotype has ten or more counts. The chain recombines TRBV5-1 with TRBJ2-1; TRBD2 might be the D (7 bases). Trimming took off 4 bases at V and 4 bases at J, with 15 bases between the two ends. CDR3 length equals 15 residues. CDR1 and CDR2 from the germline V gene are SGHRS and YFSETQ. CDR3 residues: CASSLGAGEYNEQFF. The CDR3 DNA reads TGCGCCAGCAGCCTGGGGGCGGGGGAGTACAATGAGCAGTTCTTC. The whole variable domain, remainder taken from reference TRBV5-1 and TRBJ2-1, is KAGVTQTPRYLIKTRGQQVTLSCSPISGHRSVSWYQQTPGQGLQFLFEYFSETQRNKGNFPGRFSGRQFSNSRSEMNVSTLELGDSALYLCASSLGAGEYNEQFFGPGTRLTVL.